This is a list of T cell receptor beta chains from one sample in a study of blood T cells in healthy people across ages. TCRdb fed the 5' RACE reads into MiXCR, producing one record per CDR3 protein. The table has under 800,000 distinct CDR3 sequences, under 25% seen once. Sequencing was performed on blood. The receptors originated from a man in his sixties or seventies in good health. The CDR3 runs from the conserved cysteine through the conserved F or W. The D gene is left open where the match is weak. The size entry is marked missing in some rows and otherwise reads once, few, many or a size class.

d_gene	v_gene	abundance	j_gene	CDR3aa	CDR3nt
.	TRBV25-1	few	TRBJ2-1	CASSELTTRANEQFF	TGTGCCAGCAGTGAACTTACCACTAGGGCTAATGAGCAGTTCTTC
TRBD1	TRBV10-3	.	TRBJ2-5	CAIRGTGEQTQYF	TGTGCCATCAGGGGGACAGGGGAACAGACCCAGTACTTC
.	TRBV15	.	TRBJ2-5	CATRVSQNQETQYF	TGTGCCACGCGCGTCAGTCAAAACCAAGAGACCCAGTACTTC
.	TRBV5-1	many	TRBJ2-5	CASSPGPGQETQYF	TGCGCCAGCAGCCCGGGACCAGGCCAAGAGACCCAGTACTTC
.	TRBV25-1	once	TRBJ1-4	CASSEQGNEKLFF	TGTGCCAGCAGTGAACAAGGCAATGAAAAACTGTTTTTT
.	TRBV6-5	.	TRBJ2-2	CASSLANTGEPFF	TGTGCCAGCAGTTTAGCGAACACCGGGGAGCCGTTTTTT
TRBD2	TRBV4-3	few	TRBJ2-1	CASSQDRAGGFYEQFF	TGCGCCAGCAGCCAAGATCGAGCGGGAGGGTTCTATGAGCAGTTCTTC
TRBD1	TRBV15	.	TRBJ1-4	CATSAGTANEKLLF	TGTGCCACCAGCGCCGGGACAGCTAATGAAAAACTGCTTTTT
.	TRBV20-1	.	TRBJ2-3	CSARVRASTDTQYF	TGCAGTGCTAGAGTACGGGCCAGCACAGATACGCAGTATTTT
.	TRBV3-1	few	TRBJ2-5	CASSGARGIETQYF	TGTGCCAGCAGCGGGGCCCGGGGTATTGAGACCCAGTACTTC
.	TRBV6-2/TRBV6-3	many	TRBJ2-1	CASSYSSYNEQFF	TGTGCCAGCAGTTACTCCTCCTACAATGAGCAGTTCTTC
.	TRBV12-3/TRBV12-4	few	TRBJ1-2	CASSLSTSYGYTF	TGTGCCAGCAGTTTGTCCACATCCTATGGCTACACCTTC
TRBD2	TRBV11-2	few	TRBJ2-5	CASSQDLAGGPMGETQYF	TGTGCCAGCAGCCAAGACCTAGCGGGAGGGCCAATGGGAGAGACCCAGTACTTC
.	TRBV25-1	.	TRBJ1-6	CASSEPVPSPLHF	TGTGCCAGCAGTGAACCAGTGCCTTCACCCCTCCACTTT
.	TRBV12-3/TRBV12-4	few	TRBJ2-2	CASSGPITTGELFF	TGTGCCAGCAGCGGACCGATTACCACCGGGGAGCTGTTTTTT
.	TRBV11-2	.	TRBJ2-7	CASSLTGSNEQYF	TGTGCCAGCAGCCTAACAGGGTCCAACGAGCAGTACTTC
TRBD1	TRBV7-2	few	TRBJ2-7	CASSVYRGESYEQYF	TGTGCCAGCAGCGTATACAGGGGGGAGTCCTACGAGCAGTACTTC
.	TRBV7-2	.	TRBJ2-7	CASSLVTHSYEQYF	TGTGCCAGCAGCTTAGTGACACACTCCTACGAGCAGTACTTC
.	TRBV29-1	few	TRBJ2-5	CSVIGTEETQYF	TGCAGCGTCATCGGGACGGAAGAGACCCAGTACTTC
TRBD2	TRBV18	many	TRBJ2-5	CASSPLLLAGEETQYF	TGTGCCAGCTCACCACTCCTCCTCGCGGGAGAAGAGACCCAGTACTTC
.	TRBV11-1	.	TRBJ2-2	CASSPTGRFRGELFF	TGTGCCAGCAGCCCGACAGGGAGGTTCCGCGGGGAGCTGTTTTTT
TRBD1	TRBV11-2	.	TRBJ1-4	CASSPMTGKIGETLFF	TGTGCCAGCAGCCCGATGACAGGGAAGATTGGTGAAACACTGTTTTTT
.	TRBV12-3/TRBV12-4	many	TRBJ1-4	CASSPTGPNEKLFF	TGTGCCAGCAGTCCGACAGGCCCCAATGAAAAACTGTTTTTT
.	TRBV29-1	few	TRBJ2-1	CSAYSGPNYNEQFF	TGCAGCGCCTATTCGGGACCTAATTACAATGAGCAGTTCTTC
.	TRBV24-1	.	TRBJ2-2	CATLPGQGTGELFF	TGTGCCACCCTCCCCGGTCAGGGGACCGGGGAGCTGTTTTTT
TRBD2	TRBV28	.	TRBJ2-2	CASSPPGLAANTGELFF	TGTGCCAGCAGCCCCCCAGGGCTAGCGGCGAACACCGGGGAGCTGTTTTTT
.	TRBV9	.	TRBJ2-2	CASSVGWLRPNTGELFF	TGTGCCAGCAGCGTAGGGTGGTTGAGGCCGAACACCGGGGAGCTGTTTTTT
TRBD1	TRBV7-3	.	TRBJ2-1	CASSLRQGAREQFF	TGTGCCAGCAGCCTAAGGCAGGGGGCTCGTGAGCAGTTCTTC